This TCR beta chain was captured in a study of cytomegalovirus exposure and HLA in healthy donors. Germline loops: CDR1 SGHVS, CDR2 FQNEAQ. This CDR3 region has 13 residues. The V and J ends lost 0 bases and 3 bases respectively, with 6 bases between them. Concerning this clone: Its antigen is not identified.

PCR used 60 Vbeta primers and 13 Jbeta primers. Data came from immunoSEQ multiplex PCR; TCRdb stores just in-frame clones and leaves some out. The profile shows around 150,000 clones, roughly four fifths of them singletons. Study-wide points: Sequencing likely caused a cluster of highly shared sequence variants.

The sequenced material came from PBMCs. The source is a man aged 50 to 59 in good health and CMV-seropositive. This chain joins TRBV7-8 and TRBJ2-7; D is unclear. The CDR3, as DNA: TGTGCCAGCAGCTTAGCCTTAAACTACGAGCAGTACTTC. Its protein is CASSLALNYEQYF. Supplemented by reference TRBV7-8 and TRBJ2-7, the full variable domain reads GAGVSQSPRYKVAKRGQDVALRCDPISGHVSLFWYQQALGQGPEFLTYFQNEAQLDKSGLPSDRFFAERPEGSVSTLKIQRTQQEDSAVYLCASSLALNYEQYFGPGTRLTVT.